This TCR beta chain was recovered during a study of metastatic and nonmetastatic thyroid tumors. This clone has ten or more counts. TCRdb re-called clones via MiXCR from the PCR reads. Of about 12,000 clones listed, over 25% are singletons. The germline V gene encodes CDR1 LNHDA and CDR2 SQIVND (reference sequence). CDR3 length equals 14 residues. V gave up 5 bases and J gave up 5 bases; unmatched junction bases: 8. Nobody among the patients had been given any treatment before thyroid surgery. This TCR came from a female donor with papillary thyroid cancer or a benign thyroid nodule (not recorded which). Some clones in this sample may be carry-over from other donors' samples. Specimen: tumor tissue. The V gene is TRBV19, the J gene TRBJ2-5; 7 nucleotides align to TRBD1. The chain's CDR3 is CASSSLRTGETQYF. The CDR3 DNA reads as TGTGCCAGTAGTTCCCTTCGGACAGGCGAGACCCAGTACTTC. Variable domain in full (rest from reference TRBV19 and TRBJ2-5): DGGITQSPKYLFRKEGQNVTLSCEQNLNHDAMYWYRQDPGQGLRLIYYSQIVNDFQKGDIAEGYSVSREKKESFPLTVTSAQKNPTAFYLCASSSLRTGETQYFGPGTRLLVL.